One and the same sample provided the 29 T cell receptor beta chains below, sequenced in a study of beta chain features in type 1 diabetes. Every isolated RNA sample was fully reverse transcribed, so sequencing captured expressed TCRB transcripts. TCRdb's copy holds only in-frame clones and misses some; the assay was immunoSEQ multiplex PCR. The sample has tens of thousands of clones, about three fifths seen once; the top ten hold roughly 2%. Material for sequencing was Tregs from blood. The receptors here all came from a woman between 18 and 30 years old in good health.

The chain combines TRBV9 with TRBJ2-3; a weak D match, TRBD1 (5 bases). The germline gives CDR1 SGDLS, CDR2 YYNGEE. Trimming shortened V by 4 bases and J by 3 bases, and 15 bases separated the two germline ends. This CDR3 contains 15 residues. The CDR3 coding sequence is TGTGCCAGCAGCCCCTTGGGTGGGGCAACAGATACGCAGTATTTT. This gives the protein CASSPLGGATDTQYF.

J is TRBJ2-3 and V is TRBV7-3; tentative D call: TRBD1 (6 bases). Trimming removed 5 bases from V and 4 bases from J, with 10 bases in between. The germline V gene has CDR1 SGHTA and CDR2 FQGTGA. The CDR3 length is 13 residues. This CDR3 reads CASSLGHADTQYF. The CDR3 bases are TGTGCCAGCAGCCTGGGACATGCAGATACGCAGTATTTT.

This clone was counted only a few times. The chain couples TRBV6-1 to TRBJ2-7; 7 nucleotides match TRBD2. The germline V gene has CDR1 MNHNS and CDR2 SASEGT. The J segment lost 3 bases and the V segment lost 4 bases, leaving 6 bases of the junction unmatched. The CDR3 consists of 14 residues. This chain's CDR3 is CASSALAEVYEQYF. Written as DNA, the CDR3 is TGTGCCAGCAGTGCCCTAGCGGAAGTCTACGAGCAGTACTTC.

The chain recombines TRBV9 with TRBJ2-3; D remains ambiguous. Germline CDR1 and CDR2: SGDLS and YYNGEE. The CDR3 is made up of 14 amino acids. Trimming shortened V by 4 bases and J by 4 bases, and 13 bases separated the two germline ends. CDR3 protein: CASSSLLGPDTQYF. CDR3 in DNA: TGTGCCAGCAGCTCCCTGTTGGGCCCAGATACGCAGTATTTT.

The chain is built from TRBV9 and TRBJ1-3; D uncertain. The CDR3 totals 14 residues. In germline, CDR1 is SGDLS, CDR2 YYNGEE. V lost 0 bases, J lost 2 bases, and 6 bases lay in between. The CDR3 spells CASSVESAGNTIYF. CDR3 nucleotides: TGTGCCAGCAGCGTAGAATCAGCTGGAAACACCATATATTTT.

This clone was seen a handful of times. This chain links TRBV7-9 with TRBJ1-2; 7 bases are a match to TRBD1. The CDR3 sequence is 14 residues long. V shed 0 bases and J 4 bases; nucleotides not matched to a gene: 2. Germline V gives CDR1 SEHNR, CDR2 FQNEAQ (reference sequence). The CDR3 region is CASSLAGQRYGYTF. The CDR3 DNA reads as TGTGCCAGCAGCTTAGCGGGACAGCGCTATGGCTACACCTTC.

The rearrangement joins TRBV2 to TRBJ1-5, with 8 positions matching TRBD1. This CDR3 is built from 15 residues. J was trimmed by 6 bases and V by 2 bases; bases with no gene match: 6. Germline V gene sequence: CDR1 SNHLY, CDR2 FYNNEI. CDR3 loop: CASSEYPGGFQPQHF. CDR3 sequence (DNA): TGTGCCAGCAGTGAATACCCAGGGGGCTTTCAGCCCCAGCATTTT.

The chain combines TRBV6-6 with TRBJ1-4; 7 nucleotides agree with TRBD1. The CDR3 loop spans 16 amino acids. The germline V gene has CDR1 MNHNY and CDR2 SVGAGI (reference sequence). V trimming: 0 bases; J trimming: 4 bases; junction bases outside the gene matches: 5. The CDR3 nucleotides are TGTGCCAGCAGTTACTCTAGGGGGCTGGGTAATGAAAAACTGTTTTTT. It encodes CASSYSRGLGNEKLFF.

This clone has more than one count but fewer than ten. CDR3 amino acids: CASRLNMGELFF. CDR3 nucleotide sequence: TGTGCCAGCAGATTAAACATGGGGGAGCTGTTTTTT. The chain employs TRBV6-5 and TRBJ2-2; D unresolved. CDR1 MNHEY and CDR2 SVGAGI come from the germline V gene. The CDR3 extends over 12 amino acids. V lost 6 bases to trimming and J lost 8 bases, with 10 bases between them.

The V and J genes are TRBV5-1 and TRBJ1-1; D is uncertain. Germline V gene lookup returns CDR1 SGHRS and CDR2 YFSETQ. V lost 5 bases and J lost 0, with 17 bases in between. The CDR3 runs to 16 residues. In DNA, the CDR3 is TGCGCCAGCAGTAGGAGTGGGTCGGCGATGAACACTGAAGCTTTCTTT. This encodes CASSRSGSAMNTEAFF.

This chain connects TRBV18 to TRBJ2-3; 7 positions agree with TRBD2. The length of the CDR3 is 16 residues. Trimming at V came to 3 bases and at J to 5 bases, leaving 11 bases not matched to a gene. Germline loops: CDR1 KGHSH, CDR2 LQKENI. The CDR3 nucleotides read TGTGCCAGCTCACCCCTGGGCGGGAGCCTCAAAGATACGCAGTATTTT. It is translated as CASSPLGGSLKDTQYF.

This clone was seen only a few times. The V and J genes are TRBV10-3 and TRBJ2-3; D may be TRBD2 (6 bases). V was clipped by 8 bases and J by 2 bases, with 14 bases between them. Germline CDR1 and CDR2: ENHRY and SYGVKD. The CDR3 has 14 amino acids. The CDR3 region has the DNA TGTGCCATCGGAGGGCGGGCTCACACAGATACGCAGTATTTT. Its translation is CAIGGRAHTDTQYF.

This rearrangement joins TRBV12-5 to TRBJ1-6, with 9 bases matching TRBD1. Trimming cost V 3 bases and J 9 bases; bases outside gene matches: 3. CDR1 and CDR2 from the germline V gene are LGHNT and FRNRAP. The CDR3 covers 14 residues. The CDR3 protein is CASGFTGGGSPLHF. For the CDR3, the DNA is TGTGCTAGTGGTTTTACAGGGGGCGGTTCACCCCTCCACTTT.

The chain's CDR3 is CASSLPLAGVKDTQYF. The DNA of the CDR3 is TGTGCCAGCAGCCTCCCACTAGCGGGAGTAAAAGATACGCAGTATTTT. This chain joins TRBV11-2 and TRBJ2-3, with 11 bases aligning to TRBD2. CDR1 and CDR2 (germline): SGHAT, FQNNGV. V was pared by 5 bases and J by 5 bases, with 9 bases of the junction left unmatched. The CDR3 consists of 16 residues. Full variable domain (missing parts from reference TRBV11-2 and TRBJ2-3): EAGVAQSPRYKIIEKRQSVAFWCNPISGHATLYWYQQILGQGPKLLIQFQNNGVVDDSQLPKDRFSAERLKGVDSTLKIQPAKLEDSAVYLCASSLPLAGVKDTQYFGPGTRLTVL.

In this sample, this clone turned up a few times. The V call is TRBV28, the J call TRBJ2-7, with D unclear. Germline V gene data show CDR1 as MDHEN and CDR2 as SYDVKM. This CDR3 contains 11 residues. Trimming took 6 bases from V and 9 from J, leaving 12 bases between them. The CDR3 region is CASSLLEVQYF. The CDR3 coding sequence is TGTGCCAGCAGCCTCCTAGAAGTGCAGTACTTC.

V gene TRBV5-4 combines with J gene TRBJ1-1; 7 bases line up with TRBD1. The CDR3 consists of 13 residues. J lost 1 base, V lost 3 bases, and 0 bases had no gene match. Germline lookup yields CDR1 SGHNT and CDR2 YYREEE (reference sequence). The CDR3 loop is CASSWDRNTEAFF. DNA for the CDR3: TGTGCCAGCAGCTGGGACAGGAACACTGAAGCTTTCTTT.

This sequence joins TRBV5-1 and TRBJ2-2, with 8 bases matching TRBD1. V gave up 4 bases and J gave up 4 bases; unmatched junction bases: 9. Germline values: CDR1 SGHRS, CDR2 YFSETQ. This CDR3 has 16 amino acids. The CDR3 nucleotides are TGCGCCAGCAGCCCCCCTAGGACAGGGAGCACCGGGGAGCTGTTTTTT. It codes for CASSPPRTGSTGELFF.

The chain employs TRBV27 and TRBJ2-1; D might be TRBD2 (6 bases). The CDR3 spans 13 residues. Trimming pared 1 base from V and 6 bases from J, leaving 7 bases between. CDR1 and CDR2 (germline): MNHEY, SMNVEV (reference sequence). For the CDR3, the DNA is TGTGCCAGCAGTTTATGGGGGGTCAATGAGCAGTTCTTC. Amino acid sequence: CASSLWGVNEQFF.

Worth noting for this clone: Relative to the germline gene, one junction end is altered; a read error may explain this. The rearrangement uses TRBV7-7 and TRBJ2-5, with D possibly being TRBD1 (5 bases). CDR1 and CDR2 from the germline V gene are SSHAT and FNYEAQ (reference sequence). CDR3 length: 13 residues. The CDR3 is CASSQGFKETQYF. CDR3 sequence (DNA): TGTGCTAGCAGCCAGGGCTTTAAAGAGACCCAGTACTTC.

This clone was seen a handful of times. The DNA of the CDR3 is TGTGCCAGCAGCCTACTGGGGAGTTGGGGTGAAAAACTGTTTTTT. It yields the protein CASSLLGSWGEKLFF. V gene TRBV7-8 combines with J gene TRBJ1-4; D uncertain. Germline-derived CDR1 and CDR2 are SGHVS and FQNEAQ. The CDR3 spans 15 residues. With 5 bases removed from V and 7 bases from J, the gap between germline ends came to 17 bases.

The chain is built from TRBV5-1 and TRBJ2-3; tentative D call: TRBD2 (6 bases). Trimming removed 6 bases from V and 2 bases from J, with 19 bases in between. The CDR3 has 16 residues. Germline values: CDR1 SGHRS, CDR2 YFSETQ. CDR3 nucleotide sequence: TGCGCCAGCACCCCGAGCGTGGCGGGGAACACAGATACGCAGTATTTT. Protein product: CASTPSVAGNTDTQYF.

This chain connects TRBV6-6 to TRBJ2-7, with TRBD2 identical over 9 bases. J lost 2 bases, V lost 8 bases, and 7 bases had no gene match. The CDR3 is made up of 14 amino acids. The V gene's germline CDR1 is MNHNY and CDR2 SVGAGI (reference sequence). CDR3 nucleotide sequence: TGTGCCAGCGGGGGGGGCGGGAGGGCCTACGAGCAGTACTTC. Amino acids: CASGGGGRAYEQYF.

The V and J genes are TRBV6-5 and TRBJ1-2, with D possibly TRBD1 on 5 matching bases. V was clipped by 2 bases and J by 4 bases, with 14 bases between them. The CDR3 runs 15 residues. CDR1 is MNHEY, CDR2 SVGAGI, per germline. The chain's CDR3 is CASSYGRGWVYGYTF. In DNA form, the CDR3 reads TGTGCCAGCAGTTACGGGAGGGGTTGGGTCTATGGCTACACCTTC.

The gene calls are TRBV2 and TRBJ1-2; tentatively, D is TRBD1 (5 bases). Trimming pared 2 bases from V and 2 bases from J, leaving 12 bases between. Germline V gene data show CDR1 as SNHLY and CDR2 as FYNNEI. This CDR3 is built from 15 residues. As DNA, the CDR3 is TGTGCCAGCAGTGAAATAGACAGCGCCAACTATGGCTACACCTTC. It encodes CASSEIDSANYGYTF. The variable domain in full, completed from reference TRBV2 and TRBJ1-2, reads EPEVTQTPSHQVTQMGQEVILRCVPISNHLYFYWYRQILGQKVEFLVSFYNNEISEKSEIFDDQFSVERPDGSNFTLKIRSTKLEDSAMYFCASSEIDSANYGYTFGSGTRLTVV.

The gene calls are TRBV5-1 and TRBJ1-6; TRBD1 aligns across 8 bases. This CDR3 spans 14 amino acids. Germline V gene lookup returns CDR1 SGHRS and CDR2 YFSETQ. The V segment lost 3 bases and the J segment 8 bases; nucleotides outside the gene matches: 4. The CDR3 here is CASSWGQVDSPLHF. In DNA form, the CDR3 reads TGCGCCAGCAGCTGGGGACAGGTGGATTCACCCCTCCACTTT. The full variable domain, completed using reference TRBV5-1 and TRBJ1-6, is KAGVTQTPRYLIKTRGQQVTLSCSPISGHRSVSWYQQTPGQGLQFLFEYFSETQRNKGNFPGRFSGRQFSNSRSEMNVSTLELGDSALYLCASSWGQVDSPLHFGNGTRLTVT.

DNA of the CDR3: TGTGCCAGCAGCCAAGATTTGCTAGCGGGAGTTGATATAGGCTACAATGAGCAGTTCTTC. It encodes CASSQDLLAGVDIGYNEQFF. This sequence joins TRBV4-2 and TRBJ2-1; 10 nucleotides agree with TRBD2. Losses at the gene ends were 0 bases for V and 3 bases for J; bases not matched to a gene: 14. Germline CDR1 and CDR2: LGHNA and YNFKEQ. The CDR3 is made up of 20 amino acids.

V usage is TRBV7-8 and J usage is TRBJ2-7; no firm D call. V gave up 0 bases and J gave up 0 bases, with 9 bases separating them. This CDR3 is built from 15 residues. Per the germline V gene, CDR1 is SGHVS and CDR2 is FQNEAQ. CDR3 in DNA: TGTGCCAGCAGCTTAGCGGGCAGTAACTCCTACGAGCAGTACTTC. Translating gives CASSLAGSNSYEQYF.

This chain joins TRBV10-3 and TRBJ1-6; perhaps TRBD1 as D (5 bases). V shed 7 bases and J shed 10 bases, with 17 bases lying between them. The CDR3 is made up of 14 amino acids. Germline-derived CDR1 and CDR2 are ENHRY and SYGVKD. CDR3 loop: CAIKRGAAGSPLHF. The DNA for the CDR3 is TGTGCCATCAAGCGCGGGGCGGCAGGCTCACCCCTCCACTTT.

The chain employs TRBV7-2 and TRBJ1-5, with D possibly being TRBD1 (5 bases). CDR1 is SGHTA and CDR2 is FQGNSA in the germline V gene. There are 13 residues in the CDR3. V dropped 5 bases and J dropped 5 bases, with 10 bases sitting between them. CDR3 loop: CASSQGGYQPQHF. The DNA of the CDR3 is TGTGCCAGCAGCCAGGGCGGCTATCAGCCCCAGCATTTT. Filled out from reference TRBV7-2 and TRBJ1-5, the complete variable domain reads GAGVSQSPSNKVTEKGKDVELRCDPISGHTALYWYRQSLGQGLEFLIYFQGNSAPDKSGLPSDRFSAERTGGSVSTLTIQRTQQEDSAVYLCASSQGGYQPQHFGDGTRLSIL.